This T cell receptor beta chain was sequenced for a study of T cell responses to AZD1222 COVID-19 vaccine. Regarding the study as a whole: CD4 TCRs linked to vaccination spanned spike, dominating at 160-218 and 743-854. Reportedly, nearly half of unique spike TCRs recognized epitopes outside B.1.351/B.1.1.7 mutations. No day 14 peak samples; only post-peak repertoires were characterized.

Measured with immunoSEQ multiplex PCR; TCRdb has only the in-frame clones, and not every one. The table includes about 110,000 clones, 87% detected once. Second doses that came at about 4 or about 12 weeks were put together. About this clone itself: Its antigen remains unknown.

The CDR3 is made up of 17 amino acids. Germline values: CDR1 LNHDA, CDR2 SQIVND (reference sequence). Germline trimming cut 4 bases from V and 7 bases from J; bases unmatched to any gene: 13. This sequence joins TRBV19 and TRBJ1-5; 10 nucleotides agree with TRBD1. The sample consisted of peripheral blood, taken 28 days after the second AZD1222 dose. The clonotype originates from an adult who received the AZD1222 COVID-19 vaccine. This CDR3 reads CASSRGRGQGRGQPQHF. The CDR3 DNA reads as TGTGCCAGTAGTAGAGGTCGGGGACAGGGGCGAGGACAGCCCCAGCATTTT. Drawing the rest from reference TRBV19 and TRBJ1-5, the complete variable domain is DGGITQSPKYLFRKEGQNVTLSCEQNLNHDAMYWYRQDPGQGLRLIYYSQIVNDFQKGDIAEGYSVSREKKESFPLTVTSAQKNPTAFYLCASSRGRGQGRGQPQHFGDGTRLSIL.